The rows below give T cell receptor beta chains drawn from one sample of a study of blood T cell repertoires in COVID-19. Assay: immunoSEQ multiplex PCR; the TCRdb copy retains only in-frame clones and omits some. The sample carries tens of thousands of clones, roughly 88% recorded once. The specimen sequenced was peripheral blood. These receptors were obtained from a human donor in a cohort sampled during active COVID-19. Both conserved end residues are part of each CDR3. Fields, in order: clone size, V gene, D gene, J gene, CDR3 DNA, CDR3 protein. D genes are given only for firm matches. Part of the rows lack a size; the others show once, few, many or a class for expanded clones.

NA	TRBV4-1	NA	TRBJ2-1	TGCGCCAGCAGCCACACCTTAACAGGATTCCCTCATAATGAGCAGTTCTTC	CASSHTLTGFPHNEQFF
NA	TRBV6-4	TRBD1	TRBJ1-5	TGTGCCAGCAGAGAGACAGGGGGCGAGGGGCAGCCCCAGCATTTT	CASRETGGEGQPQHF
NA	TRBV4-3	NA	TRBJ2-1	TGCGCCAGCAGCCAAGATGAAGGAACAGGATACAATGAGCAGTTCTTC	CASSQDEGTGYNEQFF
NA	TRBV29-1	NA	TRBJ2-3	TGCAGCGTTGCCCAGCGGGTTACGTCAGATACGCAGTATTTT	CSVAQRVTSDTQYF
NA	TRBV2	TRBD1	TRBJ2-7	TGTGCCAGCAAGACAGGGTCCTCCGAGCAGTACTTC	CASKTGSSEQYF
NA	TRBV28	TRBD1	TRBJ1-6	TGTGCCAGCAGTCTGACCAGGGGGAGTTCACCCCTCCACTTT	CASSLTRGSSPLHF
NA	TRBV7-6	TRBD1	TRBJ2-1	TGTGCCAGCAGCCTTACCGGACAGGGGTCGTCGAATGAGCAGTTCTTC	CASSLTGQGSSNEQFF
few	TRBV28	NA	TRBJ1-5	TGTGCCAGCAGCCGGACTGGGGGGGAACAGCCCCAGCATTTT	CASSRTGGEQPQHF
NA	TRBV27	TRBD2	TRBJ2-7	TGTGCCAGCAGTTGGCTAGCGGGAGATTCCCACGAGCAGTACTTC	CASSWLAGDSHEQYF
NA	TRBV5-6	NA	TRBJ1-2	TGTGCCAGCAGCCTGGGGGCAAAAAGGGGCTACACCTTC	CASSLGAKRGYTF
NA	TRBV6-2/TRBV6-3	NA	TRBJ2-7	TGTGCCAGCAGTTACCTCAGCGGGCTCGACGAGCAGTACTTC	CASSYLSGLDEQYF
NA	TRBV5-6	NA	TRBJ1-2	TGTGCCAGCAGGTACAGGGACGGCTACACCTTC	CASRYRDGYTF
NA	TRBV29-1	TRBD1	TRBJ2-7	TGCAGCGTTTATGACAGGGTCGACGAGCAGTACTTC	CSVYDRVDEQYF
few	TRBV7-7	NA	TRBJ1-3	TGTGCCAGCAGCGCGGGCCATAGCTCTGGAAACACCATATATTTT	CASSAGHSSGNTIYF
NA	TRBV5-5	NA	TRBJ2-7	TGTGCCAGCAGCTTGGGTGCAGGGAACTACGAGCAGTACTTC	CASSLGAGNYEQYF
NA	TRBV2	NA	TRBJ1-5	TGTGCCAGCAGCCTTGGACTCTCCAATCAGCCCCAGCATTTT	CASSLGLSNQPQHF
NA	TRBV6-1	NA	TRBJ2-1	TGTGCCAGCAGTGACCAACCCAGGGGTACCACCTACAATGAGCAGTTCTTC	CASSDQPRGTTYNEQFF
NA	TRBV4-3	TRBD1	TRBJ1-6	TGCGCCAGCAGCCCCGTGGGGACAGAACCTTCACCCCTCCACTTT	CASSPVGTEPSPLHF
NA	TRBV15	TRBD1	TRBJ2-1	TGTGCCACCAGCAGGGGGACAGGTGGAAGTGAGCAGTTCTTC	CATSRGTGGSEQFF
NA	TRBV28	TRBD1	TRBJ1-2	TGTGCCAGCCGCTTTGAGGGGGCCCAAGCTAACTATGGCTACACCTTC	CASRFEGAQANYGYTF
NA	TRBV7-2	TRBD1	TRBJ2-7	TGTGCCAGCAGCCCCTACAGGGCAGGGGGCATCGAGCAGTACTTC	CASSPYRAGGIEQYF
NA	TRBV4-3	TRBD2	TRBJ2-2	TGCGCCAGCAGCCAAGAAACTAGCGGGAGGACCAACACCGGGGAGCTGTTTTTT	CASSQETSGRTNTGELFF
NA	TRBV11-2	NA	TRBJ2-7	TGTGCCAGCAGCTTTAACAGGGACCCGAGCTCCTACGAGCAGTACTTC	CASSFNRDPSSYEQYF
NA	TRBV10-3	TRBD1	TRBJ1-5	TGTGCCATCAGGGGCTCGGGACAGGGAAATCAGCCCCAGCATTTT	CAIRGSGQGNQPQHF
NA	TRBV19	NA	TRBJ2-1	TGTGCCAGTAGTAGCAGGGCCTCGAGCTCCTACAATGAGCAGTTCTTC	CASSSRASSSYNEQFF
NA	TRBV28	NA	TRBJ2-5	TGTGCCTCAAAGAGCCAGGGGAAGACCCAGTACTTC	CASKSQGKTQYF
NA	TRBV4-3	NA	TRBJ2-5	TGCGCCAGCAGCCAAGATGGAGGGGAGACCCAGTACTTC	CASSQDGGETQYF
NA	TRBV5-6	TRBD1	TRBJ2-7	TGTGCCAGCAGCTACCGACAGGGGACCTACGAGCAGTACTTC	CASSYRQGTYEQYF
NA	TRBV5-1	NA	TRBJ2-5	TGCGCCAGCAGCCTCGACAGGCAAGAGACCCAGTACTTC	CASSLDRQETQYF
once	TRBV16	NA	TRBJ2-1	TGTGCCAGCAGCCCCCAAACACAGGGCAATGAGCAGTTCTTC	CASSPQTQGNEQFF
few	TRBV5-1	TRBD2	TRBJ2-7	TGCGCCAGCGGGGGGGAATACGAGCAGTACTTC	CASGGEYEQYF
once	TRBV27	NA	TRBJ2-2	TGTGCCAGCAGTTTCCTACCCGGGGAGCTGTTTTTT	CASSFLPGELFF
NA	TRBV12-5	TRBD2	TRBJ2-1	TGTGCTAGTGGCAACGCCTTACTAGCGGGAGGGAATGAGCAGTTCTTC	CASGNALLAGGNEQFF
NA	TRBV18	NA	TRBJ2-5	TGTGCCAGCTCACCAATAGCAGGGGAGACCCAGTACTTC	CASSPIAGETQYF
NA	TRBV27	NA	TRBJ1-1	TGTGCCAGCAGTGCACAATTCCAGGCCGGGACTTGGGGCACTGAAGCTTTCTTT	CASSAQFQAGTWGTEAFF
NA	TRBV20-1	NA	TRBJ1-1	TGCAGTGCTAGTGCAGGGATTACTGCGAACACTGAAGCTTTCTTT	CSASAGITANTEAFF
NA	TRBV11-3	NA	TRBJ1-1	TGTGCCAGCAGCTTAGGAGGAGACACTGAAGCTTTCTTT	CASSLGGDTEAFF
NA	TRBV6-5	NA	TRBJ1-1	TGTGCCTCTAGGGGCGGAAGGAACACTGAAGCTTTCTTT	CASRGGRNTEAFF
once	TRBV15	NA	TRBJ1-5	TGTGCCACCAGCAGAGATTCCCTCCTCTATGCCAATCAGCCCCAGCATTTT	CATSRDSLLYANQPQHF
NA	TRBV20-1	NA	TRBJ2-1	TGCAGTGCTAGTTGGGAGAGTCAGTACAATGAGCAGTTCTTC	CSASWESQYNEQFF
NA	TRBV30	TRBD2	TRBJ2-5	TGTGCCTGGAGGGGGATAGCGGGATGGGAGACCCAGTACTTC	CAWRGIAGWETQYF
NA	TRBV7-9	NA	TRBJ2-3	TGTGCCAGCAGCTTATTCCTACCCACAGATACGCAGTATTTT	CASSLFLPTDTQYF
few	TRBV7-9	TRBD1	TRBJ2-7	TGTGCCAGCAGCTTGACAGGGGGTACCGTTGCCTACGAGCAGTACTTC	CASSLTGGTVAYEQYF
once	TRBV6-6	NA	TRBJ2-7	TGTGCCAGCAGTGGGTCTGACACAAGCCCCGAGCAGTACTTC	CASSGSDTSPEQYF
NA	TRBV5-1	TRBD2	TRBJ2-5	TGCGCCAGCAGCTTGGAAGGTAGCGGGAGAGGAGAGACCCAGTACTTC	CASSLEGSGRGETQYF
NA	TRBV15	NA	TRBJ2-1	TGTGCCACCAGCAGGTTCTCGAGTGAGCAGTTCTTC	CATSRFSSEQFF
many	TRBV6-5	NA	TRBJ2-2	TGTGCCAGCAGTTACTCCGGGGTGTCTCCCGGGGAGCTGTTTTTT	CASSYSGVSPGELFF
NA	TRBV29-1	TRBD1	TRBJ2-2	TGCAGCGTCGTCTATCGACAGGGGGCCGGGGAGCTGTTTTTT	CSVVYRQGAGELFF
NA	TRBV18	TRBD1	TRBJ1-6	TGTGCCAGCTCACGACTGACAGGGGATAATTCACCCCTCCACTTT	CASSRLTGDNSPLHF
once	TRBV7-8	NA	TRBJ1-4	TGTGCCAGCAGCCCGAGGGGGGGGGCAACTAATGAAAAACTGTTTTTT	CASSPRGGATNEKLFF
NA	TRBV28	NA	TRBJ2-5	TGTGCCAGCAGTTCCAGGCCCACCGACTTC	CASSSRPTDF
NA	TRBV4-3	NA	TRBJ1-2	TGCGCCAGCAGCCAAGATGCAGGGTCCCTAAGAGGAGGCTACACCTTC	CASSQDAGSLRGGYTF